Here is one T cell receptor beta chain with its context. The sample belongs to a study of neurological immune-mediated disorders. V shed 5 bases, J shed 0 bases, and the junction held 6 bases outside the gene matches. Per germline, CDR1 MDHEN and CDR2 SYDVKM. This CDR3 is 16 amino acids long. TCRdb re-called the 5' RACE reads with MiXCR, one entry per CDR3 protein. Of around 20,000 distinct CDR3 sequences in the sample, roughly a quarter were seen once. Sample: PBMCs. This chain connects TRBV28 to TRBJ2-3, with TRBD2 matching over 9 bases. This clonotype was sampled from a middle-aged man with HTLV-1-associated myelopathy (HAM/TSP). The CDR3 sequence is CASSLGLAPSTDTQYF. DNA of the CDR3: TGTGCCAGCAGTCTCGGACTAGCGCCCAGCACAGATACGCAGTATTTT.